Here is one T cell receptor beta chain with its context. The antigen remains undetermined. Some clones are missing from TCRdb's copy, which holds only in-frame ones; the method was immunoSEQ multiplex PCR. The table lists roughly 80,000 clones, 85% to 95% of them singletons. The sample is drawn from a study of T cell responses to AZD1222 COVID-19 vaccine. Overall study findings and caveats: An increase in Spike-specific TCR breadth and depth was observed after two AZD1222 doses. Clonal diversity may have been underestimated, and the donors were mostly white British, with more females than males.

There are 12 residues in the CDR3. Per the germline V gene, CDR1 is SGDLS and CDR2 is YYNGEE. Trimming took 0 bases from V and 2 from J, leaving 2 bases between them. The rearrangement joins TRBV9 to TRBJ1-2, with D hard to call. Sequenced here: peripheral blood, sampled 28 days after the second AZD1222 dose. The origin of this receptor is an adult who received the AZD1222 COVID-19 vaccine. Here the CDR3 reads CASSVGNYGYTF. DNA of the CDR3: TGTGCCAGCAGCGTAGGAAACTATGGCTACACCTTC. Together with reference TRBV9 and TRBJ1-2, the CDR3 gives the full variable domain: DSGVTQTPKHLITATGQRVTLRCSPRSGDLSVYWYQQSLDQGLQFLIQYYNGEERAKGNILERFSAQQFPDLHSELNLSSLELGDSALYFCASSVGNYGYTFGSGTRLTVV.